A selection of T cell receptor beta chains follows, all from one sample in a study of T cell responses to AZD1222 COVID-19 vaccine. Profiled with immunoSEQ multiplex PCR; TCRdb holds only in-frame clones, not every one. The sample holds 150,000 to 250,000 clones, roughly nine tenths seen once. The material was peripheral blood, obtained 28 days after the second AZD1222 dose. The receptors were gathered from an adult who received the AZD1222 COVID-19 vaccine. The CDR3 runs from the conserved cysteine through the conserved F or W. Fields, in order: J gene, V gene, CDR3 protein.

J: TRBJ2-3
V: TRBV4-1
CDR3: CASSLKRGETDTQYF

J: TRBJ1-3
V: TRBV30
CDR3: CAWSVGGRNTIYF

J: TRBJ1-2
V: TRBV6-4
CDR3: CASSDSAQGNYGYTF

J: TRBJ2-3
V: TRBV5-4
CDR3: CASSWPAGGADTQYF

J: TRBJ2-1
V: TRBV30
CDR3: CAWSPLRGFSYNEQFF

J: TRBJ2-5
V: TRBV5-6
CDR3: CASSLESGQKQYF

J: TRBJ2-7
V: TRBV3-1/TRBV3-2
CDR3: CASSPGTSSFYEQYF

J: TRBJ2-7
V: TRBV4-1
CDR3: CASSQEGPTGASYEQYF

J: TRBJ2-2
V: TRBV19
CDR3: CASSSAGELFF

J: TRBJ2-6
V: TRBV7-6
CDR3: CASSSGLAGSGANVLTF

J: TRBJ2-7
V: TRBV7-8
CDR3: CASSPGTVNGEQYF

J: TRBJ1-4
V: TRBV6-6
CDR3: CASTTTGGEKLFF

J: TRBJ1-1
V: TRBV4-2
CDR3: CASSQVDTEAFF

J: TRBJ1-5
V: TRBV7-2
CDR3: CASSFRLGGSNQPQHF

J: TRBJ1-5
V: TRBV5-1
CDR3: CASSENPGNQPQHF

J: TRBJ1-2
V: TRBV7-9
CDR3: CASSLAPGTSNYGYTF